The T cell receptor (beta chain) described here comes from a study of blood T cell repertoires in COVID-19. In Cohort 3, a recovered donor had either two negative PCRs, clearance, or symptom resolution. Authors' data handling: Nucleated cell number was recorded as an estimate derived from reference gene primer amplification. The table came from immunoSEQ multiplex PCR; TCRdb's copy has only in-frame clones and leaves some out. That table gives V, J and clone size, and the DNA gave D and trimming. Of 300,000 or so clones listed, about 92% were seen once; the top ten hold 2.6%. The germline V gene has CDR1 SGHRS and CDR2 YFSETQ. The CDR3 is made up of 16 amino acids. V dropped 2 bases and J dropped 6; count of bases not matched to a gene: 9.

Sequencing was done on a sample of PBMCs or T cells enriched from blood (not recorded which). This chain uses TRBV5-1 with TRBJ2-1, with 9 bases lining up with TRBD2. The TCR sequence derives from a man in his sixties who had recovered from COVID-19. As DNA, the CDR3 is TGCGCCAGCAGCTTACCTTCGGGACTAGCAGTCAATGAGCAGTTCTTC. This codes for CASSLPSGLAVNEQFF.